The sequence of this TCR beta chain was determined in a study of T-cell reconstitution after alpha-beta-depleted transplantation in children. Preparation of the TCRbeta library used unique molecular identifiers. One entry per CDR3 protein results from TCRdb running MiXCR on the PCR reads. Of 540,000 or so distinct CDR3 sequences listed, roughly 23% are singletons. This clonotype was counted many times. Its antigen is still unknown. Notes on the study in general: There were some patients whose high TCRbeta diversity at day 60 came from surviving recipient T cells and thymic progenitors. Several hundred rapidly expanded clones from non-depleted graft cells reportedly supplied alpha-beta T cells about two months post-transplant. A year had passed since transplant, and T-cell counts and diversity by then came mostly from newly produced T cells.

Trimming cost V 7 bases and J 1 base, with 10 bases left between them. The CDR3 loop spans 13 amino acids. The sequence derives from a boy younger than two who had a stem cell transplant for acute myeloid leukemia, so the T cells may come from the graft donor. The chain has TRBV12-3 or TRBV12-4 and TRBJ1-1; D remains unclear. The sequencing used PBMCs, mostly from graft donor cells, collected 360 days after TCRalphabeta/CD19-depleted stem cell transplant. CDR3 residues: CASTKSSNTEAFF. The CDR3 DNA sequence: TGTGCCAGCACCAAGAGTTCGAACACTGAAGCTTTCTTT.